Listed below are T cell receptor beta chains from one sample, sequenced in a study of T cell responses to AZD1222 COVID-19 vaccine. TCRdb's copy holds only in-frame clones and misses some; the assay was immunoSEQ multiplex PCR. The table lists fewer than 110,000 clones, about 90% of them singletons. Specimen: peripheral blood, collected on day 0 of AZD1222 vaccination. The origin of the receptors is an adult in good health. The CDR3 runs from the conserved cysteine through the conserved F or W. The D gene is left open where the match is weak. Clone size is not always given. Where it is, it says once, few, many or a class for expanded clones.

CDR3 DNA: TGTGCCAGCTCACTCCTTTGGGAGGAGAACACTGAAGCTTTCTTT
CDR3 protein: CASSLLWEENTEAFF
V gene: TRBV18
J gene: TRBJ1-1
D gene: -
clone size: -

CDR3 DNA: TGTGCCAGCACGGCCCGAGGGCCCGAGGGAGAGCAGTACTTC
CDR3 protein: CASTARGPEGEQYF
V gene: TRBV27
J gene: TRBJ2-7
D gene: -
clone size: -

CDR3 DNA: TGTGCCAGCAGTGACTCACACAGGGGTAACAGAGAAGCTTTCTTT
CDR3 protein: CASSDSHRGNREAFF
V gene: TRBV6-5
J gene: TRBJ1-1
D gene: TRBD1
clone size: -

CDR3 DNA: TGTGCCAGCAGCTCCGACCGGCTCCTTTCACCCCTCCACTTT
CDR3 protein: CASSSDRLLSPLHF
V gene: TRBV7-9
J gene: TRBJ1-6
D gene: -
clone size: -

CDR3 DNA: TGTGCCAGTAGCTGGACAGGAGGGTGGCAAGAGACCCAGTACTTC
CDR3 protein: CASSWTGGWQETQYF
V gene: TRBV19
J gene: TRBJ2-5
D gene: -
clone size: once

CDR3 DNA: TGTGCCAGCTCAGCGGCACCCGGAGATGAAAAACTGTTTTTT
CDR3 protein: CASSAAPGDEKLFF
V gene: TRBV18
J gene: TRBJ1-4
D gene: -
clone size: -

CDR3 DNA: TGTGCCTGGAAGGTTAGCGGGGGTTACGAGCAGTACTTC
CDR3 protein: CAWKVSGGYEQYF
V gene: TRBV30
J gene: TRBJ2-7
D gene: TRBD2
clone size: -

CDR3 DNA: TGTGCCAGCAGAGAGGGACTAGCGGGTTCCACAGATACGCAGTATTTT
CDR3 protein: CASREGLAGSTDTQYF
V gene: TRBV7-2
J gene: TRBJ2-3
D gene: TRBD2
clone size: -

CDR3 DNA: TGCGCCAGCAGCTCCGGGACAGTATGGACGGGGCAAGAGACCCAGTACTTC
CDR3 protein: CASSSGTVWTGQETQYF
V gene: TRBV5-1
J gene: TRBJ2-5
D gene: TRBD1
clone size: -

CDR3 DNA: TGTGCCAGCAGCTCCCTAGGAGACCCGAACACCGGGGAGCTGTTTTTT
CDR3 protein: CASSSLGDPNTGELFF
V gene: TRBV13
J gene: TRBJ2-2
D gene: -
clone size: -

CDR3 DNA: TGTGCCAGCAGCTTGGACAGAACTAGAATGAACACTGAAGCTTTCTTT
CDR3 protein: CASSLDRTRMNTEAFF
V gene: TRBV5-4
J gene: TRBJ1-1
D gene: -
clone size: -

CDR3 DNA: TGTGCCAGCAGCTTATCACCCTCCTACGAGCAGTACTTC
CDR3 protein: CASSLSPSYEQYF
V gene: TRBV7-9
J gene: TRBJ2-7
D gene: -
clone size: -

CDR3 DNA: TGTGCCAGCAGCCCCCGAGAGGGGGCAGATACGCAGTATTTT
CDR3 protein: CASSPREGADTQYF
V gene: TRBV11-1
J gene: TRBJ2-3
D gene: -
clone size: -

CDR3 DNA: TGTGCCAGCAGATCATACAGGGCCTACGAGCAGTACTTC
CDR3 protein: CASRSYRAYEQYF
V gene: TRBV27
J gene: TRBJ2-7
D gene: -
clone size: -